This entry lists 25 T cell receptor beta chains sequenced from one sample in a study of shared clonotypes between healthy human individuals. Measured with immunoSEQ multiplex PCR; TCRdb has only the in-frame clones, and not every one. This repertoire shows over a million clones, about 80% found once; its top ten account for more than 0.55%. Source material: memory CD4+ T cells from PBMCs. Indicated subset: CD45RA-negative fraction. These receptor sequences come from a man between 18 and 35 years old in good health. Some clones in this sample may be carry-over from other donors' samples.

This clone was picked up many times. This chain connects TRBV30 to TRBJ1-2, with D unresolved. V gave up 3 bases and J gave up 7 bases, with 15 bases separating them. Germline V gene sequence: CDR1 GTSNPN, CDR2 SVGIG (reference sequence). The CDR3 sequence is 13 residues long. The CDR3 sequence: CAWRGKGRVGYTF. The DNA of the CDR3 is TGTGCCTGGAGGGGGAAGGGAAGGGTTGGCTACACCTTC.

The rearrangement joins TRBV28 to TRBJ2-1; 10 nucleotides line up with TRBD2. This CDR3 has 15 amino acids. V gave up 7 bases and J gave up 6 bases; unmatched junction bases: 9. Germline V gene data show CDR1 as MDHEN and CDR2 as SYDVKM. This CDR3 is CASTLVTSGSNEQFF. The CDR3 coding sequence is TGTGCCAGCACCCTCGTGACTAGCGGGTCCAATGAGCAGTTCTTC.

With respect to this clone: A far larger clone is one nucleotide away, so this likely arose from a read error. In the same sample, other DNA sequences code for this CDR3. The genes are TRBV27 and TRBJ2-7, with 14 bases that match TRBD2. The CDR3 spans 17 residues. Germline-derived CDR1 and CDR2 are MNHEY and SMNVEV (reference sequence). CDR3 DNA sequence: TGTGCCAGTAGTTTTCGGACTAGCGGGAGGATTGCCTACGAGCAGTACTTC. It codes for CASSFRTSGRIAYEQYF.

This chain connects TRBV7-3 to TRBJ2-2; 12 bases match TRBD2. The CDR3 is 18 residues long. Germline-derived CDR1 and CDR2 are SGHTA and FQGTGA. V trimming: 5 bases; J trimming: 7 bases; junction bases outside the gene matches: 14. CDR3 DNA sequence: TGTGCCAGCAGCCCCTCCCCTAGCGGGAGGGCCTTTGGCGGGGAGCTGTTTTTT. Translating it yields CASSPSPSGRAFGGELFF.

Worth noting for this clone: The same CDR3 is also encoded by other DNA sequences in this sample. The chain carries TRBV19 and TRBJ2-5; TRBD2 aligns across 7 bases. This CDR3 contains 13 residues. Germline V gene lookup returns CDR1 LNHDA and CDR2 SQIVND (reference sequence). The trim removed 8 bases at V and 1 base at J, leaving 4 bases unmatched. The CDR3, as DNA: TGTGCCAGTCGCGGGGGAGGCCAAGAGACCCAGTACTTC. Its protein product is CASRGGGQETQYF.

The chain carries TRBV29-1 and TRBJ1-2, with D unresolved. The CDR3 has 11 residues. V lost 7 bases and J lost 5, with 11 bases in between. Looked up from germline, CDR1 is SQVTM and CDR2 is ANQGSEA. The CDR3 DNA reads TGCAGCGCCCGGGCCGAGTATGGCTACACCTTC. Protein sequence: CSARAEYGYTF.

There are a few counts of this clone. The J gene is TRBJ2-7, the V gene TRBV28, with TRBD2 matching over 10 bases. V lost 6 bases and J lost 6; bases outside the gene matches: 11. Germline V gene data show CDR1 as MDHEN and CDR2 as SYDVKM. The CDR3 loop spans 15 amino acids. The CDR3 region is CASRGSTSGTSEQYF. The DNA for the CDR3 is TGTGCCAGCAGGGGGAGTACTAGCGGGACCTCCGAGCAGTACTTC. Full variable domain (rest looked up from reference TRBV28 and TRBJ2-7): DVKVTQSSRYLVKRTGEKVFLECVQDMDHENMFWYRQDPGLGLRLIYFSYDVKMKEKGDIPEGYSVSREKKERFSLILESASTNQTSMYLCASRGSTSGTSEQYFGPGTRLTVT.

The chain employs TRBV10-3 and TRBJ1-2, with D unclear. This CDR3 comprises 14 residues. Germline CDR1 ENHRY, CDR2 SYGVKD. V was cut by 2 bases and J by 0 bases, with 7 bases left in between. The CDR3 DNA reads TGTGCCATCAGTGAGGGGAGAACTAACTATGGCTACACCTTC. It translates to CAISEGRTNYGYTF.

This chain links TRBV13 with TRBJ2-7; tentative D call: TRBD2 (5 bases). The CDR3 length is 17 residues. Deletions cut 5 bases from V and 3 bases from J, with 23 bases between. Per germline, CDR1 PRHDT and CDR2 FYEKMQ (reference sequence). CDR3 nucleotides: TGTGCCAGCAGCCTCGGGATCAGCCCGAAAACCTTCTACGAGCAGTACTTC. Translation: CASSLGISPKTFYEQYF.

Regarding this clone: This CDR3 is also generated by other DNA sequences in the sample. CDR3 in amino acids: CASSGGTGPSYEQYF. The CDR3 DNA sequence: TGTGCCAGTAGTGGGGGGACAGGCCCGTCCTACGAGCAGTACTTC. The chain combines TRBV19 with TRBJ2-7, with 8 bases identical to TRBD1. V was pared by 5 bases and J by 1 base, with 7 bases of the junction left unmatched. Germline assignment: CDR1 LNHDA and CDR2 SQIVND (reference sequence). This CDR3 contains 15 residues.

The rearrangement uses TRBV7-7 and TRBJ2-5; TRBD1 matches 8 bases. Germline V gives CDR1 SSHAT, CDR2 FNYEAQ (reference sequence). The CDR3 totals 13 residues. The V and J ends lost 5 bases and 6 bases, in that order; junction bases with no gene match: 5. CDR3: CASSPDRAKTQYF. CDR3 bases: TGTGCCAGCAGCCCGGACAGGGCCAAGACCCAGTACTTC.

The rearrangement links TRBV6-1 to TRBJ2-7; no clear D gene. CDR3 length: 11 residues. Germline V gene lookup returns CDR1 MNHNS and CDR2 SASEGT. Trimming took 7 bases from V and 5 from J, leaving 9 bases between them. CDR3 in amino acids: CASMLTHEQYF. The CDR3 DNA sequence: TGTGCCAGCATGTTGACACACGAGCAGTACTTC.

The chain joins TRBV2 to TRBJ2-5, with a tentative D call TRBD2 (6 bases). From germline, CDR1 is SNHLY and CDR2 FYNNEI. V lost 5 bases and J 9 bases, leaving 16 bases between the germline ends. The CDR3 consists of 13 residues. CDR3 residues: CASSPGLYLAQYF. The CDR3, as DNA: TGTGCCAGCAGTCCGGGACTTTACCTCGCCCAGTACTTC.

The CDR3 DNA sequence: TGCGCCAGCAGCTTGGGTCTAGCGGGAGGTTCAGATACGCAGTATTTT. This codes for CASSLGLAGGSDTQYF. The chain employs TRBV5-1 and TRBJ2-3; 11 nucleotides align to TRBD2. V gave up 0 bases and J gave up 4 bases; unmatched junction bases: 4. Germline V lookup: CDR1 SGHRS, CDR2 YFSETQ. This CDR3 spans 16 amino acids.

This chain joins TRBV5-4 and TRBJ2-2, with TRBD2 matching 9 bases. The CDR3 sequence is 15 residues long. J was trimmed by 5 bases and V by 5 bases; bases with no gene match: 7. Per germline, CDR1 SGHNT and CDR2 YYREEE (reference sequence). CDR3 nucleotide sequence: TGTGCCAGCAGGCGGGGGGGCGCGGAGACCGGGGAGCTGTTTTTT. Its translation: CASRRGGAETGELFF.

This clone has a handful of counts. The chain couples TRBV18 to TRBJ1-2; maybe TRBD1 (5 bases). The CDR3 contains 14 residues. V lost 0 bases, J lost 6 bases, and 11 bases lay in between. Germline assignment: CDR1 KGHSH and CDR2 LQKENI. The CDR3 coding sequence is TGTGCCAGCTCACCACCGTCCAGGGAGAATGGCTACACCTTC. It yields the protein CASSPPSRENGYTF.

This clone occurred a few times. J is TRBJ2-3 and V is TRBV30; the match to TRBD2 covers 10 bases. CDR1 is GTSNPN and CDR2 is SVGIG in the germline V gene (reference sequence). The CDR3 has 16 amino acids. V lost 0 bases and J lost 6; bases outside the gene matches: 9. CDR3 bases: TGTGCCTGGAGTGTACCTAGCGGGAGAATACGGGATACGCAGTATTTT. Its protein is CAWSVPSGRIRDTQYF.

The rearrangement links TRBV28 to TRBJ1-2; possibly TRBD1 for D (6 bases). CDR1 and CDR2 (germline): MDHEN, SYDVKM. V was shortened by 7 bases and J by 8 bases, with 17 bases between the two germline ends. CDR3 length equals 13 residues. CDR3 residues: CASNPPPGAGYTF. CDR3 in DNA: TGTGCCAGCAATCCCCCACCAGGGGCCGGCTACACCTTC.

V gene TRBV7-8 combines with J gene TRBJ2-5, with 10 bases lining up with TRBD2. Germline V gene sequence: CDR1 SGHVS, CDR2 FQNEAQ. V shed 7 bases, J shed 6 bases, and the junction held 8 bases outside the gene matches. The CDR3 runs 14 residues. DNA for the CDR3: TGTGCCAGCATAAATCGGACTAGCGGACAGACCCAGTACTTC. Protein product: CASINRTSGQTQYF.

The chain employs TRBV5-5 and TRBJ2-7; 14 bases match TRBD2. The CDR3 has 16 amino acids. Germline V gene data show CDR1 as SGHKS and CDR2 as YYEKEE (reference sequence). J lost 6 bases, V lost 0 bases, and 5 bases had no gene match. The CDR3 region is CASSLAGTSGRREQYF. CDR3 nucleotide sequence: TGTGCCAGCAGCTTGGCCGGGACTAGCGGGAGACGCGAGCAGTACTTC.

V gene TRBV5-1 combines with J gene TRBJ2-5; 10 bases line up with TRBD2. With V trimmed by 0 bases and J by 4 bases, 12 bases remained unmatched. The CDR3 is 18 residues long. The germline V gene encodes CDR1 SGHRS and CDR2 YFSETQ. The CDR3 nucleotides are TGCGCCAGCAGCTTGGCTGCGGTGGCTAGCGGGAGTGGAGAGACCCAGTACTTC. Encoded protein: CASSLAAVASGSGETQYF.

Comments on this clone: In the same sample, other DNA sequences code for this CDR3. The J gene is TRBJ1-1, the V gene TRBV6-1; the D gene is possibly TRBD1 (5 bases). CDR3 length: 13 amino acids. Between the trimmed V and J ends, which lost 10 bases and 5 bases, there was a span of 17 bases. Germline V CDR1 and CDR2: MNHNS, SASEGT. CDR3 sequence reads: CATLLDSWTEAFF. CDR3 bases: TGTGCCACACTACTCGACAGTTGGACTGAAGCTTTCTTT.

The V gene is TRBV14, the J gene TRBJ1-1; tentative D call: TRBD1 (6 bases). This CDR3 comprises 15 residues. The V and J ends lost 1 base and 4 bases respectively, with 13 bases between them. Germline V gene lookup returns CDR1 SGHDN and CDR2 FVKESK. This chain's CDR3 is CASSQVRGVFTEAFF. The DNA for the CDR3 is TGTGCCAGCAGCCAAGTAAGGGGGGTGTTCACTGAAGCTTTCTTT. The full variable domain, with the rest looked up from reference TRBV14 and TRBJ1-1, is EAGVTQFPSHSVIEKGQTVTLRCDPISGHDNLYWYRRVMGKEIKFLLHFVKESKQDESGMPNNRFLAERTGGTYSTLKVQPAELEDSGVYFCASSQVRGVFTEAFFGQGTRLTVV.

The chain has TRBV4-2 and TRBJ2-5; TRBD2 matches 7 bases. Trimming cost V 4 bases and J 5 bases; bases outside gene matches: 19. Germline V CDR1 and CDR2: LGHNA, YNFKEQ. The CDR3 runs to 18 residues. CDR3 nucleotides: TGTGCCAGCAGCCTAAGGGCGGGCGGGAGCCGGGTGGGGGAGACCCAGTACTTC. It is translated as CASSLRAGGSRVGETQYF.

In regard to this clone: This likely traces to a read error, being one base from a far larger clone. This sample also contains other DNA sequences that code for the same CDR3. The genes are TRBV6-4 and TRBJ2-2; 10 positions agree with TRBD1. The CDR3 sequence is 15 residues long. CDR1 and CDR2 (germline): MRHNA, SNTAGT. The V and J ends lost 6 bases and 5 bases, in that order; junction bases with no gene match: 6. The CDR3 loop reads CASRAGTGDTGELFF. In nucleotides, the CDR3 is TGTGCCAGCAGAGCCGGGACAGGGGATACCGGGGAGCTGTTTTTT.